This T cell receptor beta chain was captured in a study of shared clonotypes between healthy human individuals. CDR3 size: 15 residues. V lost 1 base and J lost 5, with 14 bases in between. The germline V gene has CDR1 SSHAT and CDR2 FNYEAQ (reference sequence). Libraries were prepared by immunoSEQ multiplex PCR; TCRdb keeps only in-frame clonotypes and omits some of them. The sample yields a few million clones, about nine tenths seen once. The sample taken for sequencing was naive CD4+ T cells from PBMCs. As to subset: CD45RA+ positively selected. V is TRBV7-7 and J is TRBJ2-5; TRBD2 is a possible D gene (5 bases). The source of this sequence is a man between 18 and 35 years old in good health. Some clones in this sample may be carry-over from other donors' samples. CDR3 loop: CASSLEASGSETQYF. CDR3 coding DNA: TGTGCCAGCAGCTTAGAAGCTTCGGGGTCGGAGACCCAGTACTTC.